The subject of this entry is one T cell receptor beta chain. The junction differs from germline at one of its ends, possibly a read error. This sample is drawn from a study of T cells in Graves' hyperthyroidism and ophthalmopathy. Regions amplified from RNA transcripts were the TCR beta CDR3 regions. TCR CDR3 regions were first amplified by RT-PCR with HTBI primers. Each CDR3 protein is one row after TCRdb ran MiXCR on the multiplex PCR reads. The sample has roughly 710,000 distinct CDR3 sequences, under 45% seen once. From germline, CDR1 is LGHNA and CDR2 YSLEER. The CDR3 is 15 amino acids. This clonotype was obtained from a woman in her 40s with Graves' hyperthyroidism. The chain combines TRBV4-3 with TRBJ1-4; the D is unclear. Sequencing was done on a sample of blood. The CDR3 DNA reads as TGCGCCAGCAGCCAAGGAAGCACAGCTAATGAAAAACTGCTTTTT. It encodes CASSQGSTANEKLLF.